Sequencing of this TCR beta chain was carried out in a study of shared clonotypes between healthy human individuals. Study in general: Used for every donor were three CD4 naive, three CD4 memory, two CD8 naive and one CD8 memory plate.

General study points: Between a handful of donors, naive CD4 clonotypes were shared at a level of about 5%.

This CDR3 has 14 residues. Germline CDR1 reads SGHNT; CDR2 reads YYREEE (reference sequence). The ends were cut back, 0 bases at V and 10 bases at J, with 14 bases in the middle. The authors' processing: As immunoSEQ supplied junction-only sequences (without quality scores), filtering differed. Sequencing used immunoSEQ multiplex PCR; TCRdb keeps in-frame clones, though not all of them. V, J and clone size were drawn from that table, and D and trimming were deduced from the DNA. The data show about 1 million clones, with 60% to 80% seen just once and about 1.5% held by the top ten. Worth noting for this clone: Antigen: not known.

The sequenced sample was memory CD4+ T cells sorted from blood. Subset noted: CD45RA-negative fraction. This clonotype was sampled from a man between 18 and 29 years old in good health. The J gene is TRBJ1-3, the V gene TRBV5-4, with D possibly TRBD1 on 5 matching bases. The CDR3 DNA reads as TGTGCCAGCAGCTTGGAAGGGGCCGCATCGACCATATATTTT. Translation: CASSLEGAASTIYF.